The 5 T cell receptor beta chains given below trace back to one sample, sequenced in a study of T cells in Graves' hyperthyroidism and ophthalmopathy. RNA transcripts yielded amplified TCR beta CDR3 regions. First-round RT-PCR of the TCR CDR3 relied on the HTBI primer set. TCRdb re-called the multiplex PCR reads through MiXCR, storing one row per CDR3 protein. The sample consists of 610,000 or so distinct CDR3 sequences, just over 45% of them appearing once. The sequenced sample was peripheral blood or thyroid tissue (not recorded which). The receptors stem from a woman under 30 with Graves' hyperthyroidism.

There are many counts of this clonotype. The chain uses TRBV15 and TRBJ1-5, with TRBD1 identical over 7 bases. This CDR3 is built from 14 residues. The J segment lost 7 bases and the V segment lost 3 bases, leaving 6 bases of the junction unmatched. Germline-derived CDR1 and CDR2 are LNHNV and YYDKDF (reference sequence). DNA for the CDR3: TGTGCCACCAGCAGTGACAGGGAGTGGCAGCCCCAGCATTTT. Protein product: CATSSDREWQPQHF.

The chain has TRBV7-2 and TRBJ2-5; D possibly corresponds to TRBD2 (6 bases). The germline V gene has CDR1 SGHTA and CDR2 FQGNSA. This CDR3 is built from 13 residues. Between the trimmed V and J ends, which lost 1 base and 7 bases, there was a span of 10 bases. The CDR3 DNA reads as TGTGCCAGCAGCTTAGTTGGGGGGTCGACCCAGTACTTC. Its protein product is CASSLVGGSTQYF.

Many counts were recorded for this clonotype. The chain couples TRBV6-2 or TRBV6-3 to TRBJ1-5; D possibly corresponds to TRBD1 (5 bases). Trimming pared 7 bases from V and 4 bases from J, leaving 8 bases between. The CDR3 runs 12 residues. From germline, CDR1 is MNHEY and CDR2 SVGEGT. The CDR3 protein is CASKTENQPQHF. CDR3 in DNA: TGTGCCAGCAAGACAGAAAATCAGCCCCAGCATTTT.

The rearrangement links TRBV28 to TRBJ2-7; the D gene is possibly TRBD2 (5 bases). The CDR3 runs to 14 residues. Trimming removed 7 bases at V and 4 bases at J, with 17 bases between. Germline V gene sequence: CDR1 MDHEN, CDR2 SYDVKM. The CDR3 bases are TGTGCCAGCATGAGGGTGACGCGGGCGTACGAGCAGTACTTC. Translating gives CASMRVTRAYEQYF.

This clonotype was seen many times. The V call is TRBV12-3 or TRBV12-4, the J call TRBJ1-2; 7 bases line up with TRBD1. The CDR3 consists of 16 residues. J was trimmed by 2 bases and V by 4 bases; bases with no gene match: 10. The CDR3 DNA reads TGTGCCAGCAGTTCTCCGGGACAGAGGTTGAACTATGGCTACACCTTC. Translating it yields CASSSPGQRLNYGYTF.